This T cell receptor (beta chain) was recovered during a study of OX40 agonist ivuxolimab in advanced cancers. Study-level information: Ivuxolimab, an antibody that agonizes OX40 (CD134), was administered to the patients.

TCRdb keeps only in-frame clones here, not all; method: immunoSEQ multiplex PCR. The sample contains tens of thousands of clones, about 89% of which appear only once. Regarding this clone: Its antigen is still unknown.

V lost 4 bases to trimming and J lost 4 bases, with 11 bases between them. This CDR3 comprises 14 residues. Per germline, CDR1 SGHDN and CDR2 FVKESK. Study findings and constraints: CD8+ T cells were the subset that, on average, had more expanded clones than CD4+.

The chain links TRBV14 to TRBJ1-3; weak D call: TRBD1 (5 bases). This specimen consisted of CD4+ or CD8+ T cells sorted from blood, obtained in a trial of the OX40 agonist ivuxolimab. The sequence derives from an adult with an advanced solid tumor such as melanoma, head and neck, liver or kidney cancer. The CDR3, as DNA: TGTGCCAGCAGCCGATGGGGGGACGGAAACACCATATATTTT. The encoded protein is CASSRWGDGNTIYF.